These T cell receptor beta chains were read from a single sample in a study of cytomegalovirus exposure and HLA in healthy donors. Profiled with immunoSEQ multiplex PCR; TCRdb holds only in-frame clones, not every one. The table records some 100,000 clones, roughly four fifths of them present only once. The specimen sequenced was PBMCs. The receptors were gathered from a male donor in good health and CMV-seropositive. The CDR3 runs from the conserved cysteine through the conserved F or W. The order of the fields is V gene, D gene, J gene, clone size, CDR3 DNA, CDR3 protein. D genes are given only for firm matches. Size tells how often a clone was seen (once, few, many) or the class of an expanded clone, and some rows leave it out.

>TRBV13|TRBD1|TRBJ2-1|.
TGTGCCAGCAGCTTAGGGACAGGGCCCCGTAACAATGAGCAGTTCTTC
CASSLGTGPRNNEQFF
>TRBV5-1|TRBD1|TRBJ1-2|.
TGCGCCAGCAGCTTCAGGGGGCCGGACTATGGCTACACCTTC
CASSFRGPDYGYTF
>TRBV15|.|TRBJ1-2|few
TGTGCCACCAGCAGAGCCGGTTACGGGACACAGCTTAACTATGGCTACACCTTC
CATSRAGYGTQLNYGYTF
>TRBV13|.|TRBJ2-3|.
TGTGCCAGCAGCTTACAGGTAGATACGCAGTATTTT
CASSLQVDTQYF
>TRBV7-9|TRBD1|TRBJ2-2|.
TGTGCCAGCAGCTTAGGAGGACAGGGGCGCACCGGGGAGCTGTTTTTT
CASSLGGQGRTGELFF
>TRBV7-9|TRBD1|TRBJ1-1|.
TGTGCCAGCAGCGCCCGACAGGGGACTGAAGCTTTCTTT
CASSARQGTEAFF
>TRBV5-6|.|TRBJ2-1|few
TGTGCCAGCAGTGGGGGCCAGTGGAATGAGCAGTTCTTC
CASSGGQWNEQFF
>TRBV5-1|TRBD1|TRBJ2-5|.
TGCGCCAGCAGCCGGGACAGCCAAGAGACCCAGTACTTC
CASSRDSQETQYF
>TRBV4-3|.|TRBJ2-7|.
TGCGCCAGCAGCCAAGCTTTCCTTTACTCCTACGAGCAGTACTTC
CASSQAFLYSYEQYF
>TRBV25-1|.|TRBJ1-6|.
TGTGCCAGCAGTGACGCCCCCAGGGCGTGGGTTAATTCACCCCTCCACTTT
CASSDAPRAWVNSPLHF
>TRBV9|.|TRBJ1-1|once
TGTGCCAGCAGCCCCGGGATAAACACTGAAGCTTTCTTT
CASSPGINTEAFF
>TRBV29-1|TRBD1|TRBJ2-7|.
TGCAGCGTTGAAACGACAGGGAGCTCCTACGAGCAGTACTTC
CSVETTGSSYEQYF
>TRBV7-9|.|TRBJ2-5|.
TGTGCCAGCAGCTCCCGTCGTCTCGGGACCGGGAGCGAGACCCAGTACTTC
CASSSRRLGTGSETQYF
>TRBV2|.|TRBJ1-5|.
TGTGCCAGCAGTGAGGTGGAGGGGTTCAGTCAGCCCCAGCATTTT
CASSEVEGFSQPQHF
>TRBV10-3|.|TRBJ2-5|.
TGTGCCATCAGTGAGACCCTAGTACAAGAGACCCAGTACTTC
CAISETLVQETQYF
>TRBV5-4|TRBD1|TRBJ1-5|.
TGTGCCAGCAGCTACGGGACAGGGTTGACTCAGCCCCAGCATTTT
CASSYGTGLTQPQHF
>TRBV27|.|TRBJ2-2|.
TGTGCCAGCAGCAACAGGGCTAACACCGGGGAGCTGTTTTTT
CASSNRANTGELFF
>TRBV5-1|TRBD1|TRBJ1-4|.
TGCGCCAGCAGCGAGGGGACAGGGCTTGAAAAACTGTTTTTT
CASSEGTGLEKLFF
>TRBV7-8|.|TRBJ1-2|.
TGTGCCAGCAGCTTAGCGGCAGGGCTGAGGAAATTGGCCTATGGCTACACCTTC
CASSLAAGLRKLAYGYTF
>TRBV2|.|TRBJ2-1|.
TGTGCCAGCAGACGGACAGAAAATGAGTTTTACAATGAGCAGTTCTTC
CASRRTENEFYNEQFF
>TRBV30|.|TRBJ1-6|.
TGTGCCTGGAGTGTCCCCAGGGTGGGCAATTCACCCCTCCACTTT
CAWSVPRVGNSPLHF
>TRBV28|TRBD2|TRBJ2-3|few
TGTGCCAGTACCGAGGGACTAGCGGGGGACACAGATACGCAGTATTTT
CASTEGLAGDTDTQYF
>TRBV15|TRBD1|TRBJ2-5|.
TGTGCCACCAGCAGAGATCCTCCTCGGACAGGGGGGACCCAGTACTTC
CATSRDPPRTGGTQYF
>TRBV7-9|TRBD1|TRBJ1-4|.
TGTGCCAGCAGCTCAACGGGACAGACAACTAATGAAAAACTGTTTTTT
CASSSTGQTTNEKLFF
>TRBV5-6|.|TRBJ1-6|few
TGTGCCAGCTCATCGGGGTTGGGTACCTATAATTCACCCCTCCACTTT
CASSSGLGTYNSPLHF
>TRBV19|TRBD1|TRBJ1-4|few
TGTGCCAGTAGTGCGGGACAGACTACCAGGACTAATGAAAAACTGTTTTTT
CASSAGQTTRTNEKLFF
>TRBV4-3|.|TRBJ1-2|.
TGCGCCAGCAGCCCACGCATTGGGCCCTATGGCTACACCTTC
CASSPRIGPYGYTF
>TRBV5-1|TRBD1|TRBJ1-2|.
TGCGCCAGCAGCGGGGGACAGAGGGTTGCCGGGGCCTATGGCTACACCTTC
CASSGGQRVAGAYGYTF
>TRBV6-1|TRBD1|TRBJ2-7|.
TGTGTCAGCAGTCGGACAGGGGGCGGCTACGAGCAGTACTTC
CVSSRTGGGYEQYF
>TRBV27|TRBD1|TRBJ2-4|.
TGTGCCAGCAGTTCCCGGGACAGACCAAACATTCAGTACTTC
CASSSRDRPNIQYF
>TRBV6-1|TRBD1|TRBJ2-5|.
TGTGCCAGCAGTGACGTCGGGACAGGGTGGGAGACCCAGTACTTC
CASSDVGTGWETQYF
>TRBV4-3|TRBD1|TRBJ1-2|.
TGCGCCAGCAGCCCCGACAGGGAAGGGGGCTACACCTTC
CASSPDREGGYTF
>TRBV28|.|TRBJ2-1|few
TGTGCCAGCAGTTCCAGGGTAAGAGAGCAGTTCTTC
CASSSRVREQFF
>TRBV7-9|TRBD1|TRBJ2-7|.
TGTGCCAGCAGCTTTTGGGACAGGGACGGCGAGCAGTACTTC
CASSFWDRDGEQYF
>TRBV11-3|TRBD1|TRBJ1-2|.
TGTGCCAGCAGCGACCCCCGGGACAGTAACTATGGCTACACCTTC
CASSDPRDSNYGYTF
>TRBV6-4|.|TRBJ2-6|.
TGTGCCAGCAGTTCAGGGCCTGGGGCCAACGTCCTGACTTTC
CASSSGPGANVLTF
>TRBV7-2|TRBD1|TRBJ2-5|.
TGTGCCAGCACTCCGGGGACAGCACAAGAGACCCAGTACTTC
CASTPGTAQETQYF
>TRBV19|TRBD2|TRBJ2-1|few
TGTGCCAGTACCACGGGACTAGGGATAGGGGATGAGCAGTTCTTC
CASTTGLGIGDEQFF
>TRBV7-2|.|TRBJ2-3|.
TGTGCCAGCACCCCGCAGGGGATCAGCACAGATACGCAGTATTTT
CASTPQGISTDTQYF
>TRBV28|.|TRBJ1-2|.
TGTGCCAGCAGTTTTACAGGGTCTGGCACCTTC
CASSFTGSGTF
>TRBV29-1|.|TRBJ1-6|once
TGCAGCGTTGCGTGGGCCAAGTGGAATCAGGCATCAATCTATAATTCACCCCTCCACTTT
CSVAWAKWNQASIYNSPLHF
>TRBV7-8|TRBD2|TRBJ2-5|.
TGTGCCAGCAGCTTAGCCCTCCTTCCACTAGCGGGGCCGCATAGGGCCCGGCAGACCCAGTACTTC
CASSLALLPLAGPHRARQTQYF
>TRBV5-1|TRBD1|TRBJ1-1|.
TGCGCCAGCAGCAACGCCTGGGACTCGACAGGGGCGAGTACTGAAGCTTTCTTT
CASSNAWDSTGASTEAFF
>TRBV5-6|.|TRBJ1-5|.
TGTGCCAGCAGCTTTTGGGGGGGTAATCAGCCCCAGCATTTT
CASSFWGGNQPQHF
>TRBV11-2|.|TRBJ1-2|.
TGTGCCAGCAGCGTGACAGGAAACTATGGCTACACCTTC
CASSVTGNYGYTF
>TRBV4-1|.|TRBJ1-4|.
TGCGCCAGCAGCCACCTGGCCAGTACAACTAATGAAAAACTGTTTTTT
CASSHLASTTNEKLFF
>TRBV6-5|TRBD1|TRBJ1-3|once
TGTGCCAGCAGTTACGGCGGACAGGGAGAAAACACCATATATTTT
CASSYGGQGENTIYF
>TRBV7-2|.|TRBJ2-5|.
TGTGCCAGCAGCTTAGCGTCCGGGCAAGAGACCCAGTACTTC
CASSLASGQETQYF
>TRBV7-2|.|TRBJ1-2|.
TGTGCCAGCAGCATGGACAGCCCCTATGGCTACACCTTC
CASSMDSPYGYTF
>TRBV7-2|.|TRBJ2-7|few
TGTGCCAGCAGCTCCCCCGGGAGTACCTACGAGCAGTACTTC
CASSSPGSTYEQYF
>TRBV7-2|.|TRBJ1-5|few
TGTGCCAGCAGCTTAGGCGGAGGGCCGAGCAATCAGCCCCAGCATTTT
CASSLGGGPSNQPQHF
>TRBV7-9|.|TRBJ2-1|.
TGTGCCAGCAGCCCTTGGCAGGCTACTGGTGAGCAGTTCTTC
CASSPWQATGEQFF
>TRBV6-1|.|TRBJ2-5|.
TGTGCCAGCAGTGTACGTGGGGGCGCAAAAGAGACCCAGTACTTC
CASSVRGGAKETQYF
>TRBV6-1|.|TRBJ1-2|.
TGTGCCAGCAGTGAAGCGGGGGCGAATGGCTACACCTTC
CASSEAGANGYTF